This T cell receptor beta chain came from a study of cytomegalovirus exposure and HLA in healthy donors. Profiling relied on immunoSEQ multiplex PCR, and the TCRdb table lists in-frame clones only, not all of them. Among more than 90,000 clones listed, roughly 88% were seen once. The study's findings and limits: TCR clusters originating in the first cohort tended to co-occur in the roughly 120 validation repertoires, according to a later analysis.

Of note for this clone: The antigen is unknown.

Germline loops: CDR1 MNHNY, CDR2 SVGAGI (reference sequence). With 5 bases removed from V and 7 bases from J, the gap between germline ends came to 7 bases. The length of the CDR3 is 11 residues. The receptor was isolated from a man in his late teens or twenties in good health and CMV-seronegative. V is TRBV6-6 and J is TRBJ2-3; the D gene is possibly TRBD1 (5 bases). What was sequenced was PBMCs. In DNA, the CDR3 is TGTGCCAGCAGTCGGACAAATACGCAGTATTTT. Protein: CASSRTNTQYF.